The 20 T cell receptor beta chains listed next were all sequenced from one sample in a study of T cell responses to AZD1222 COVID-19 vaccine. TCRdb's table, derived via immunoSEQ multiplex PCR, lists solely in-frame clones and lacks some. The sample yields some 170,000 clones, roughly 90% seen once. Sequencing was performed on peripheral blood, taken 28 days after the second AZD1222 dose. The receptors shown here come from an adult who received the AZD1222 COVID-19 vaccine.

This chain joins TRBV7-6 and TRBJ1-5; 8 nucleotides align to TRBD1. With V trimmed by 5 bases and J by 0 bases, 9 bases remained unmatched. The CDR3 covers 17 residues. From germline, CDR1 is SGHVS and CDR2 FNYEAQ. This CDR3 reads CASSPGQGRYSNQPQHF. In DNA, the CDR3 is TGTGCCAGCAGCCCAGGACAGGGTCGGTATAGCAATCAGCCCCAGCATTTT.

The CDR3 loop is CASSSPPLYEQYF. CDR3 coding DNA: TGTGCCAGCAGCTCACCCCCCTTATACGAGCAGTACTTC. This rearrangement joins TRBV7-2 to TRBJ2-7; D remains unclear. The germline V gene encodes CDR1 SGHTA and CDR2 FQGNSA. This CDR3 has 13 amino acids. V was trimmed by 4 bases and J by 4 bases, leaving 11 bases between them. The full variable domain, completed using reference TRBV7-2 and TRBJ2-7, is GAGVSQSPSNKVTEKGKDVELRCDPISGHTALYWYRQSLGQGLEFLIYFQGNSAPDKSGLPSDRFSAERTGGSVSTLTIQRTQQEDSAVYLCASSSPPLYEQYFGPGTRLTVT.

The V call is TRBV6-5, the J call TRBJ2-1; D is unresolved. The V and J ends lost 7 bases and 6 bases respectively, with 16 bases between them. The CDR3 runs to 14 residues. Germline values: CDR1 MNHEY, CDR2 SVGAGI. For the CDR3, the DNA is TGTGCCAGCACCTTCGCGAGAAGGGCCAATGAGCAGTTCTTC. Translated: CASTFARRANEQFF.

The V call is TRBV5-1, the J call TRBJ2-1; D perhaps matches TRBD2 (5 bases). With 1 base removed from V and 5 bases from J, the gap between germline ends came to 13 bases. The length of the CDR3 is 15 residues. CDR1 and CDR2 (germline): SGHRS, YFSETQ. The CDR3 sequence: CASSLTPGINNEQFF. In DNA, the CDR3 is TGCGCCAGCAGCTTGACGCCGGGGATTAACAATGAGCAGTTCTTC.

This chain uses TRBV12-3 or TRBV12-4 with TRBJ1-1; D is perhaps TRBD1 (5 bases). The CDR3 runs to 12 residues. The ends were cut back, 6 bases at V and 8 bases at J, with 13 bases in the middle. CDR3 nucleotide sequence: TGTGCCAGCAGACCCAGGGAAGGGGAAGCTTTCTTT. It codes for CASRPREGEAFF.

The CDR3 loop reads CASSQDRRGKGDSPLHF. The DNA for the CDR3 is TGTGCCAGCAGCCAAGATCGCAGGGGAAAAGGGGATTCACCCCTCCACTTT. This rearrangement joins TRBV3-1 (or the pseudogene TRBV3-2) to TRBJ1-6; the D gene is possibly TRBD1 (6 bases). The germline V gene encodes CDR1 LGHDT and CDR2 YNNKEL (reference sequence). The V and J ends lost 0 bases and 8 bases respectively, with 17 bases between them. This CDR3 has 17 amino acids.

As DNA, the CDR3 is TGTGCCAGCAGCCCGCAGACAGGGGGGGTAGGAAACATTCAGTACTTC. Translation: CASSPQTGGVGNIQYF. This chain links TRBV7-9 with TRBJ2-4, with 9 bases aligning to TRBD1. This CDR3 contains 16 residues. J gave up 6 bases and V 5 bases, and 11 bases lay outside the gene matches. Looked up from germline, CDR1 is SEHNR and CDR2 is FQNEAQ (reference sequence).

V is TRBV11-2 and J is TRBJ2-1; 9 bases are a match to TRBD2. With 0 bases clipped from V and 6 bases from J, the junction kept 9 bases outside the gene matches. CDR1 is SGHAT and CDR2 is FQNNGV in the germline V gene. This CDR3 is built from 17 residues. DNA of the CDR3: TGTGCCAGCAGCTTAGATCCTAGCGGGACTAGGTCCAATGAGCAGTTCTTC. It codes for CASSLDPSGTRSNEQFF. Based on the CDR3 plus reference TRBV11-2 and TRBJ2-1, the full variable domain is EAGVAQSPRYKIIEKRQSVAFWCNPISGHATLYWYQQILGQGPKLLIQFQNNGVVDDSQLPKDRFSAERLKGVDSTLKIQPAKLEDSAVYLCASSLDPSGTRSNEQFFGPGTRLTVL.

The rearrangement links TRBV3-1 (or the pseudogene TRBV3-2) to TRBJ2-7, with 8 positions matching TRBD2. V was pared by 3 bases and J by 4 bases, with 8 bases of the junction left unmatched. From germline, CDR1 is LGHDT and CDR2 YNNKEL (reference sequence). The CDR3 consists of 15 residues. The CDR3 sequence: CASSQVSGALYEQYF. CDR3 sequence (DNA): TGTGCCAGCAGCCAGGTTAGCGGGGCGTTATACGAGCAGTACTTC.

The rearrangement links TRBV7-3 to TRBJ2-5; tentatively, D is TRBD1 (6 bases). Trimming removed 5 bases from V and 2 bases from J, with 12 bases in between. The V gene's germline CDR1 is SGHTA and CDR2 FQGTGA. The CDR3 runs 14 residues. The CDR3 region is CASSPTGLQETQYF. CDR3 DNA: TGTGCCAGCAGCCCAACAGGGTTACAAGAGACCCAGTACTTC. The whole variable domain, filled in from reference TRBV7-3 and TRBJ2-5, reads GAGVSQTPSNKVTEKGKYVELRCDPISGHTALYWYRQSLGQGPEFLIYFQGTGAADDSGLPNDRFFAVRPEGSVSTLKIQRTERGDSAVYLCASSPTGLQETQYFGPGTRLLVL.

This chain joins TRBV7-2 and TRBJ2-7; D is uncertain. The CDR3 extends over 16 amino acids. Germline-derived CDR1 and CDR2 are SGHTA and FQGNSA. V lost 1 base, J lost 5 bases, and 18 bases lay in between. Here the CDR3 reads CASSLGSGWGRHEQYF. CDR3 sequence (DNA): TGTGCCAGCAGCTTAGGATCCGGTTGGGGTCGACACGAGCAGTACTTC.

This chain uses TRBV10-3 with TRBJ2-3; the D gene is possibly TRBD2 (5 bases). This CDR3 is built from 11 residues. Trimming pared 8 bases from V and 3 bases from J, leaving 6 bases between. CDR1 is ENHRY, CDR2 SYGVKD, per germline. CDR3 DNA sequence: TGTGCCATCCTAGCTACAGATACGCAGTATTTT. This codes for CAILATDTQYF.

In its sample, this clone was seen once. V and J are TRBV19 and TRBJ2-6; unclear D gene. The V and J ends lost 1 base and 4 bases respectively, with 11 bases between them. The CDR3 length is 16 residues. Germline loops: CDR1 LNHDA, CDR2 SQIVND (reference sequence). DNA for the CDR3: TGTGCCAGTAGTATAGGGGGTAGGTACGGGGCCAACGTCCTGACTTTC. Its translation: CASSIGGRYGANVLTF.

This chain joins TRBV21-1 and TRBJ2-7; the table's D call, TRBD1, has no DNA check behind it. TRBV21-1 is assigned pseudogene status. The CDR3 is 13 residues long. This CDR3 reads CASTRDRGYEQYF. The CDR3 region has the DNA TGTGCCAGCACGCGGGACAGGGGCTACGAGCAGTACTTC.

The rearrangement links TRBV4-2 to TRBJ1-1; unclear D gene. Germline V CDR1 and CDR2: LGHNA, YNFKEQ. The CDR3 length is 13 residues. Between the trimmed V and J ends, which lost 0 bases and 1 base, there was a span of 3 bases. CDR3 nucleotide sequence: TGTGCCAGCAGCCAAGACGAGAACACTGAAGCTTTCTTT. Protein product: CASSQDENTEAFF.

The chain has TRBV29-1 and TRBJ2-7, with D tentatively TRBD2 (6 bases). The germline V gene has CDR1 SQVTM and CDR2 ANQGSEA. The CDR3 extends over 14 amino acids. The V end was cut by 5 bases, the J end by 9 bases, with 23 bases between. The CDR3, as DNA: TGCAGCGTTTCGCCTCCGGGACGCGGGGCGGGGCAGTACTTC. It encodes CSVSPPGRGAGQYF.

The chain links TRBV7-3 to TRBJ1-5; 10 bases are shared with TRBD1. This CDR3 comprises 19 residues. The trim removed 2 bases at V and 0 bases at J, leaving 10 bases unmatched. CDR1 SGHTA and CDR2 FQGTGA come from the germline V gene. This CDR3 is CASSLVRDRGLYSNQPQHF. CDR3 bases: TGTGCCAGCAGCTTAGTTCGGGACAGGGGTCTCTATAGCAATCAGCCCCAGCATTTT. Looking up the rest from reference TRBV7-3 and TRBJ1-5 gives the full variable domain: GAGVSQTPSNKVTEKGKYVELRCDPISGHTALYWYRQSLGQGPEFLIYFQGTGAADDSGLPNDRFFAVRPEGSVSTLKIQRTERGDSAVYLCASSLVRDRGLYSNQPQHFGDGTRLSIL.

This chain joins TRBV7-2 and TRBJ1-2; D is unresolved. The CDR3 extends over 14 amino acids. The V end lost 5 bases, the J end lost 4 bases, and 14 bases lay between the germline ends. Germline assignment: CDR1 SGHTA and CDR2 FQGNSA. CDR3 residues: CASSQPTSSYGYTF. The CDR3 DNA follows: TGTGCCAGCAGCCAACCAACGAGTAGCTATGGCTACACCTTC.

The chain couples TRBV7-2 to TRBJ2-5; 10 bases fit TRBD2. The CDR3 has 15 amino acids. Germline V CDR1 and CDR2: SGHTA, FQGNSA. Unmatched junction bases numbered 7, after V lost 4 bases and J lost 5 bases. The CDR3 loop reads CASSYVAGGKETQYF. Here the CDR3 DNA reads TGTGCCAGCAGCTATGTAGCGGGGGGCAAGGAGACCCAGTACTTC.

The sample holds one count of this clone. V is TRBV19 and J is TRBJ1-2, with unresolved D. Trimming took off 3 bases at V and 4 bases at J, with 12 bases between the two ends. The CDR3 is 14 residues long. CDR1 and CDR2 from the germline V gene are LNHDA and SQIVND (reference sequence). This CDR3 is CASSMDAGTYGYTF. CDR3 bases: TGTGCCAGTAGTATGGATGCAGGCACCTATGGCTACACCTTC.